This T cell receptor beta chain was sequenced during a study of control samples from healthy donors and cancer patients. The method was immunoSEQ multiplex PCR; TCRdb's version includes in-frame clones alone and lacks a portion of them. Counted here are roughly 88,000 clones, 91% occurring once; the ten biggest clones make up 0.92%. This CDR3 is built from 14 residues. Trimming took off 1 base at V and 3 bases at J, with 7 bases between the two ends. Per germline, CDR1 MNHNS and CDR2 SASEGT. Sequencing was carried out using blood. The gene calls are TRBV6-1 and TRBJ1-5, with D uncertain. The receptor was isolated from a woman in her thirties in good health. The CDR3 is CASSEGSVNQPQHF. Written as DNA, the CDR3 is TGTGCCAGCAGTGAAGGGTCCGTCAATCAGCCCCAGCATTTT.